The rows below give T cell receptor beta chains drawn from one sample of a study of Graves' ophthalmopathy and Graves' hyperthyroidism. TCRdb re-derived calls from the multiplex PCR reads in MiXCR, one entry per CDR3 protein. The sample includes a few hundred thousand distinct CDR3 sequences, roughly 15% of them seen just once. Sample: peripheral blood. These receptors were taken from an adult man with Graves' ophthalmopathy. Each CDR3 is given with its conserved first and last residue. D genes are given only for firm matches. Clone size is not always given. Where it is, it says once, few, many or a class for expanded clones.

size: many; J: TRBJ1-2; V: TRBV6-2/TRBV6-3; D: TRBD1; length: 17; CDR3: CASSPHPSRGTGDGYTF; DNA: TGTGCCAGCAGTCCACATCCCAGTCGGGGGACAGGGGATGGCTACACCTTC
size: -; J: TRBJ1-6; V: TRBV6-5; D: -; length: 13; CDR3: CASRPRTDSPLHF; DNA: TGTGCCAGCAGGCCTCGGACCGATTCACCCCTCCACTTT
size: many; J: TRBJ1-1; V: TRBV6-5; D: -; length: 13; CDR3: CASFRQASTEAFF; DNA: TGTGCCAGCTTCCGACAGGCTAGCACTGAAGCTTTCTTT
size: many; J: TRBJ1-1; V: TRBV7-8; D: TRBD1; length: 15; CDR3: CASSLAGTENTEAFF; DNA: TGTGCCAGCAGCTTAGCGGGGACAGAGAACACTGAAGCTTTCTTT
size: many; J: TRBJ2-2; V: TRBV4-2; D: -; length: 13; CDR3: CASSQAVSGELLF; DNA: TGTGCCAGCAGCCAAGCGGTATCCGGGGAGCTGCTTTTT
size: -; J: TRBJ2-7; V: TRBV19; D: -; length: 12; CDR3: CATGQNALEQYF; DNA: TGTGCCACAGGACAGAATGCCTTGGAGCAGTACTTC
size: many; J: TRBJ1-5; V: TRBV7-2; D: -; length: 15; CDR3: CASSPSGAEEQPQHF; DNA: TGTGCCAGCAGCCCCTCGGGGGCAGAAGAACAGCCCCAGCATTTT
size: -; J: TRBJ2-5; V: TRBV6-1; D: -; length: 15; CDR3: CASRGQRDGKETQYF; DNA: TGTGCCAGCAGGGGGCAACGGGACGGAAAAGAGACCCAGTACTTC
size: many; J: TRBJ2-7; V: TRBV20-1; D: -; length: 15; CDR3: CSARDSRTGNYEQYF; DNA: TGCAGTGCTAGAGACTCACGAACAGGGAACTACGAGCAGTACTTC
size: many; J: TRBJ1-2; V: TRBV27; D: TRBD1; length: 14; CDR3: CASSRGQENYGYTF; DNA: TGTGCCAGCAGCAGGGGACAGGAGAACTATGGCTACACCTTC
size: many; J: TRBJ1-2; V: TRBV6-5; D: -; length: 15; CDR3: CASSYRAAIRYGYTF; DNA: TGTGCCAGCAGTTACCGGGCCGCAATACGGTATGGCTACACCTTC
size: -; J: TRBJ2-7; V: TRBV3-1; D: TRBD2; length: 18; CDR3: CASSQDFRVGGPDHEQYF; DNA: TGTGCCAGCAGCCAAGATTTTAGGGTGGGAGGGCCCGACCACGAGCAGTACTTC
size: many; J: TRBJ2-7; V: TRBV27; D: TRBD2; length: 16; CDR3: CASSLLAGGPSYEQYF; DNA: TGTGCCAGCAGCCTTCTAGCGGGAGGGCCCTCCTACGAGCAGTACTTC
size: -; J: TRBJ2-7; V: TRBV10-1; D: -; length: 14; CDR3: CASSPWTRTYEQYF; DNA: TGCGCCAGCAGTCCCTGGACGCGCACCTACGAGCAGTACTTC
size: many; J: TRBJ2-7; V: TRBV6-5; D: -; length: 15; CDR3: CASSRLSRSSYEQYF; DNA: TGTGCCAGCAGTAGACTTAGCAGAAGCTCCTACGAGCAGTACTTC
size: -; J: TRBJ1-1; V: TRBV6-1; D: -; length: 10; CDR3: CASRGRGAFF; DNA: TGTGCCAGCAGGGGGCGGGGAGCTTTCTTT
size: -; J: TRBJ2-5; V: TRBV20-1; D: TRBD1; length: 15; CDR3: CSARDGRDRGETQYF; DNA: TGCAGTGCTAGAGATGGGAGGGACAGGGGGGAGACCCAGTACTTC
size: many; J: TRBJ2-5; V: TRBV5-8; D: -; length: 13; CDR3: CASSLVGWETQYF; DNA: TGTGCCAGCAGCTTGGTGGGTTGGGAGACCCAGTACTTC
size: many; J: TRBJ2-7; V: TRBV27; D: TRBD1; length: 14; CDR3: CASSFRQGMHEQYF; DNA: TGTGCCAGCAGTTTTAGACAGGGGATGCACGAGCAGTACTTC
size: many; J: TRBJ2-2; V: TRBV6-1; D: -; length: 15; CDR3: CASRGGSSNTGELFF; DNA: TGTGCCAGCAGGGGGGGATCCTCGAACACCGGGGAGCTGTTTTTT
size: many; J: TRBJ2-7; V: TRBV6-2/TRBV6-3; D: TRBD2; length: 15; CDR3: CASSPPGPGRRGQYF; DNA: TGTGCCAGCAGCCCCCCGGGCCCCGGGAGGAGAGGGCAGTACTTC
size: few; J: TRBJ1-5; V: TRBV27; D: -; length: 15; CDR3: CASSFAQGGDQPQHF; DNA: TGTGCCAGCAGTTTCGCGCAGGGAGGGGATCAGCCCCAGCATTTT
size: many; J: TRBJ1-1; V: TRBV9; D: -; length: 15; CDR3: CASSPQQGGGTEAFF; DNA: TGTGCCAGCAGCCCGCAACAGGGAGGGGGCACTGAAGCTTTCTTT
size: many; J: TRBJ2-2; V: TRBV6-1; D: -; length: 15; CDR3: CASRGDPTYPGELFF; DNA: TGTGCCAGCAGGGGGGACCCCACCTACCCCGGGGAGCTGTTTTTT
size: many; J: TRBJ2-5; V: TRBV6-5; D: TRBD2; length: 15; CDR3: CASSYSGGGQETQYF; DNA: TGTGCCAGCAGTTACTCGGGGGGGGGGCAAGAGACCCAGTACTTC
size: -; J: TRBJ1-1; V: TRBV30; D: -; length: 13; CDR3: CAWSVMGGTEAFF; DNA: TGTGCCTGGAGTGTAATGGGGGGAACTGAAGCTTTCTTT
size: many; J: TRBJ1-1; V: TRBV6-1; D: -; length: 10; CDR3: CASKVTEAFF; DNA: TGTGCCAGCAAGGTCACTGAAGCTTTCTTT
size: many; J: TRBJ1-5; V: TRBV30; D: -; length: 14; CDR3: CAWSRGTENQPQHF; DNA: TGTGCCTGGAGTCGTGGGACGGAGAATCAGCCCCAGCATTTT
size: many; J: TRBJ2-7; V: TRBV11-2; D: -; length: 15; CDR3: CASSFRRDTVYEQYF; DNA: TGTGCCAGCAGCTTTCGGAGGGACACGGTCTACGAGCAGTACTTC
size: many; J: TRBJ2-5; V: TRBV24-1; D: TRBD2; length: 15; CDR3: CATSVPTSGKETQYF; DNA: TGTGCCACCAGTGTCCCGACTAGCGGGAAGGAGACCCAGTACTTC
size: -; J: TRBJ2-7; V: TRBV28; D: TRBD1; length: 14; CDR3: CASRPTGGIDEQYF; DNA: TGTGCCAGCAGACCAACAGGGGGAATAGACGAGCAGTACTTC
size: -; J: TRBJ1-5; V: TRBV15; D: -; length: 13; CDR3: CAASRAQGQPQHF; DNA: TGTGCCGCCAGCAGAGCACAGGGACAGCCCCAGCATTTT
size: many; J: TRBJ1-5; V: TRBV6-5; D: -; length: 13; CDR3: CASARSSNQPQHF; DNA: TGTGCCAGCGCTCGTTCTAGCAATCAGCCCCAGCATTTT
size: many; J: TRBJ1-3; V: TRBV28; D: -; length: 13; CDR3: CASSLWGRNTIYF; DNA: TGTGCCAGCAGTTTGTGGGGGAGAAACACCATATATTTT
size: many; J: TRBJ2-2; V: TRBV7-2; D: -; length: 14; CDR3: CASSLRQGLRELFF; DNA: TGTGCCAGCAGCTTACGTCAGGGGTTGAGGGAGCTGTTTTTT
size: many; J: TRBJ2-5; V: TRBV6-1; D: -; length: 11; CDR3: CASSEVATQYF; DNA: TGTGCCAGCAGTGAAGTGGCGACCCAGTACTTC
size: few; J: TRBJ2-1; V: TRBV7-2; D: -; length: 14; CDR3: CASTPMTASYEQFF; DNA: TGTGCCAGCACCCCAATGACAGCCTCCTACGAGCAGTTCTTC
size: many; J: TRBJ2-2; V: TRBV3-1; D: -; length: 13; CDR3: CASSREPHRDLLF; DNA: TGTGCCAGCAGCCGAGAACCCCACCGGGATCTCCTTTTT
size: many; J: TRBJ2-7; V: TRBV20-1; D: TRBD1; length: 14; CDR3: CSARLTGEAYEQYF; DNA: TGCAGTGCTAGACTGACAGGGGAAGCCTACGAGCAGTACTTC
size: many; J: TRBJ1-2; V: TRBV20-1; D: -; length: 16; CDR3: CSARDSDGGRGYGYTF; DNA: TGCAGTGCTAGAGATTCGGATGGGGGTCGGGGCTATGGCTACACCTTC
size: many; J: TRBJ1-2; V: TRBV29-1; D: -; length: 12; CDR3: CSHGTSDYGYTF; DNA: TGCAGCCACGGGACATCGGACTATGGCTACACCTTC
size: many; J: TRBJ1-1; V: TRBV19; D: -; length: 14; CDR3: CASSISVGPTEAFF; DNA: TGTGCCAGTAGTATCAGTGTCGGTCCCACTGAAGCTTTCTTT
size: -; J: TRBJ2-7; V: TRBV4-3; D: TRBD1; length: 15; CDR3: CASSRGTGEGYEQYF; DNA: TGCGCCAGCAGCCGAGGGACAGGGGAGGGCTACGAGCAGTACTTC
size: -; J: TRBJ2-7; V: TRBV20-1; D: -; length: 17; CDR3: CSAREDRVGGSIYEQYF; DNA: TGCAGTGCTAGGGAGGACAGGGTGGGCGGGAGCATCTACGAGCAGTACTTC
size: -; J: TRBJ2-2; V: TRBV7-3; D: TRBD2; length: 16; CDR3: CASSPLAGGPSGELFF; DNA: TGTGCCAGCAGCCCGCTAGCGGGGGGGCCCAGCGGGGAGCTGTTTTTT
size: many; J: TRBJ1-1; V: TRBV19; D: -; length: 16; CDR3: CASMPQDSVFSAEAFF; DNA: TGTGCCAGTATGCCCCAAGACTCAGTATTTTCGGCTGAAGCTTTCTTT
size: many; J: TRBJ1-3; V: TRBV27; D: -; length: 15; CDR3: CASNKTDTSGNTIYF; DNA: TGTGCCAGCAACAAGACCGATACCTCTGGAAACACCATATATTTT
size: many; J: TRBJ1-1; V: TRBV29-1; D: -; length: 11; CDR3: CSVGRRTEAFF; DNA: TGCAGCGTTGGCCGAAGGACTGAAGCTTTCTTT
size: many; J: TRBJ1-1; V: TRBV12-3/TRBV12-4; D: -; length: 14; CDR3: CASRLLIGSTEAFF; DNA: TGTGCCAGCAGACTACTAATAGGGTCCACTGAAGCTTTCTTT
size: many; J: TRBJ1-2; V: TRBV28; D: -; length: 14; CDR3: CASTLLPANYGYTF; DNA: TGTGCCAGCACCCTCCTGCCGGCAAACTATGGCTACACCTTC
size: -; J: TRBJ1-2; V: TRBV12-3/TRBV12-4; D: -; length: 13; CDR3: CASSSGGPYGYTF; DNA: TGTGCCAGCAGTTCTGGGGGGCCATATGGCTACACCTTC
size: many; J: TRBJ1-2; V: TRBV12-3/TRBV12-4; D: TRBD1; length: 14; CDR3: CASSRTGGRGGYTF; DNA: TGTGCCAGCAGTCGGACAGGGGGAAGAGGGGGCTACACCTTC
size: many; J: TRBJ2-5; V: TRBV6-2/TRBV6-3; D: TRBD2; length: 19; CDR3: CASSYSTRLREREQETQYF; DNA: TGTGCCAGCAGTTACTCGACCAGGCTGCGGGAGAGAGAGCAAGAGACCCAGTACTTC
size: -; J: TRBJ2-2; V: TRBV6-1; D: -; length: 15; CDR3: CASSPHSRRDGELFF; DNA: TGTGCCAGCAGTCCCCACTCCCGCCGCGACGGGGAGCTGTTTTTT
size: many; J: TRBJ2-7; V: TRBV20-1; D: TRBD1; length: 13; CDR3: CSARGQGLGEQYF; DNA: TGCAGTGCTAGAGGACAGGGGCTGGGCGAGCAGTACTTC
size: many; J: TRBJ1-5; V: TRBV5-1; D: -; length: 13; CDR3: CASSLSPNQPQHF; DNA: TGCGCCAGCAGCCTGTCGCCAAATCAGCCCCAGCATTTT
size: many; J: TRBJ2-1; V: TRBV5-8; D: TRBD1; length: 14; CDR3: CASSLETRGHEQFF; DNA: TGTGCCAGCAGCTTGGAGACCAGGGGGCATGAGCAGTTCTTC
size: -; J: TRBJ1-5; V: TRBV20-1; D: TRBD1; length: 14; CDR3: CSAQQGASNQPQHF; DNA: TGCAGTGCGCAACAGGGGGCTAGCAATCAGCCCCAGCATTTT
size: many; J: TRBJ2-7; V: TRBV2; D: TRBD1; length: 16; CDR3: CASTREAGTADYEQYF; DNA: TGTGCCAGCACTAGAGAAGCCGGGACAGCCGATTACGAGCAGTACTTC
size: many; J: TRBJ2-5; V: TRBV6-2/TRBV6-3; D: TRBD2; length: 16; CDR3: CASSWSGARYQETQYF; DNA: TGTGCCAGCAGTTGGAGCGGGGCACGGTACCAAGAGACCCAGTACTTC